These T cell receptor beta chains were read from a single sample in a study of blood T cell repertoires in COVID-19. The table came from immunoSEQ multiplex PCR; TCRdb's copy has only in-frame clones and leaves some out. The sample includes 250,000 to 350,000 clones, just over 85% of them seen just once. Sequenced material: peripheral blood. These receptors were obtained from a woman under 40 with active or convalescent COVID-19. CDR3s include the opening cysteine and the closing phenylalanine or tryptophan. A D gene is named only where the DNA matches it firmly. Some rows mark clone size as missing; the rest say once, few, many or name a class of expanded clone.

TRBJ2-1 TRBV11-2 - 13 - CASSTQAYNEQFF TGTGCCAGCAGCACACAGGCCTACAATGAGCAGTTCTTC
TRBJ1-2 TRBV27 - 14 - CASHKLGQLSGYTF TGTGCCAGCCATAAACTGGGGCAGCTCAGCGGCTACACCTTC
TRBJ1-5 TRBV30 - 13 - CAWDTGLNQPQHF TGTGCCTGGGACACGGGACTCAATCAGCCCCAGCATTTT
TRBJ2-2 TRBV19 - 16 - CASSIDGRGRPGELFF TGTGCCAGTAGTATAGATGGCAGGGGCCGCCCCGGGGAGCTGTTTTTT
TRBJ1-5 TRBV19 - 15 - CASSPSQGYNQPQHF TGTGCCAGTAGCCCCTCACAGGGTTACAATCAGCCCCAGCATTTT
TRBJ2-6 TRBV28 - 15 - CASSLVGSGANVLTF TGTGCCAGCAGCCTAGTGGGCTCTGGGGCCAACGTCCTGACTTTC
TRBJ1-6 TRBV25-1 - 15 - CASSETAGISSPLHF TGTGCCAGCAGTGAAACGGCGGGGATTAGCTCACCCCTCCACTTT
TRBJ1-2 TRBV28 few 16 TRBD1 CASSLLDRGRRDGYTF TGTGCCAGCAGTTTACTTGACAGGGGGCGCCGGGATGGCTACACCTTC
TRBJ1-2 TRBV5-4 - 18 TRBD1 CASSTEWDRKAPYYGYTF TGTGCCAGCAGCACGGAGTGGGACAGGAAGGCCCCATACTATGGCTACACCTTC
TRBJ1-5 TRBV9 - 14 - CASSVNVGGQPQHF TGTGCCAGCAGCGTAAACGTAGGGGGTCAGCCCCAGCATTTT
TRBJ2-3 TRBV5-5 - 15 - CASSLAAASTDTQYF TGTGCCAGCAGCTTGGCAGCGGCTAGCACAGATACGCAGTATTTT
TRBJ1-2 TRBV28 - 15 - CASHTISHTLAGYTF TGTGCCAGCCATACAATCTCGCATACCCTAGCAGGCTACACCTTC
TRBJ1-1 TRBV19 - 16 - CASSISRGAWDTEAFF TGTGCCAGTAGTATTAGTCGTGGGGCGTGGGACACTGAAGCTTTCTTT
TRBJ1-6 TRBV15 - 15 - CATSGARGPNSPLHF TGTGCCACCAGCGGAGCTAGGGGCCCCAATTCACCCCTCCACTTT
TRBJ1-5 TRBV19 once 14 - CASSMYGVGQPQHF TGTGCCAGTAGTATGTACGGGGTAGGACAGCCCCAGCATTTT
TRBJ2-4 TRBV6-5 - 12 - CASKGSGNIQYF TGTGCCAGCAAAGGGTCGGGGAACATTCAGTACTTC
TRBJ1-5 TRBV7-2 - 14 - CASSQGSLDQPQHF TGTGCCAGCAGCCAAGGGAGTTTGGATCAGCCCCAGCATTTT
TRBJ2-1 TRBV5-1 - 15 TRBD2 CASSLSGGPPNEQFF TGCGCCAGCAGCTTAAGCGGGGGGCCACCCAATGAGCAGTTCTTC
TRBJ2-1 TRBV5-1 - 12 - CASSLAGAEQFF TGCGCCAGCAGCTTGGCTGGGGCCGAGCAGTTCTTC
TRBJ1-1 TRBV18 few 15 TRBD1 CASSLNRGQDAEAFF TGTGCCAGCTCACTAAACAGGGGGCAGGACGCTGAAGCTTTCTTT
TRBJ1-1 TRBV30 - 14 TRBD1 CAWGPAYRGHEAFF TGTGCCTGGGGCCCTGCCTACAGGGGGCATGAAGCTTTCTTT
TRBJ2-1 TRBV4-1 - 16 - CASSQGSGINYNEQFF TGCGCCAGCAGCCAAGGATCGGGAATAAATTACAATGAGCAGTTCTTC
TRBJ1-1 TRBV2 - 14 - CASSSTGSNTEAFF TGTGCCAGCAGCAGTACAGGGTCGAACACTGAAGCTTTCTTT
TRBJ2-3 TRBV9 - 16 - CASSPMGGGGTDTQYF TGTGCCAGCAGCCCGATGGGTGGCGGGGGCACAGATACGCAGTATTTT
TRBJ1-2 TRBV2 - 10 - CASRAGGYTF TGTGCCAGCAGGGCAGGCGGCTACACCTTC
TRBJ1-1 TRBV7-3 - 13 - CASSLGRGAEAFF TGTGCCAGCAGCCTCGGCAGGGGCGCTGAAGCTTTCTTT
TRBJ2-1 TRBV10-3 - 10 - CAIGTIEQFF TGTGCCATCGGGACAATTGAGCAGTTCTTC
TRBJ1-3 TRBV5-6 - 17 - CASSLAVSLSGGNTIYF TGTGCCAGCAGCTTGGCTGTGAGTCTTAGTGGTGGAAACACCATATATTTT
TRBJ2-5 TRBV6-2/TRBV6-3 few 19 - CASSYGKAGIRGYQETQYF TGTGCCAGCAGTTACGGCAAGGCAGGGATAAGGGGGTACCAAGAGACCCAGTACTTC
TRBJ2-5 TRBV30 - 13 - CAWGRGFQETQYF TGTGCCTGGGGGAGGGGGTTCCAAGAGACCCAGTACTTC
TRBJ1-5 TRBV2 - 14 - CASSPGQPNQPQHF TGTGCCAGCAGCCCCGGACAGCCCAATCAGCCCCAGCATTTT
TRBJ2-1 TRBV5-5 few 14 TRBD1 CASSTGGSYNEQFF TGTGCCAGCAGCACAGGGGGCTCCTACAATGAGCAGTTCTTC
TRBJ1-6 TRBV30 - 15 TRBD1 CAWSVRGQMNSPLHF TGTGCCTGGAGTGTACGGGGACAGATGAATTCACCCCTCCACTTT
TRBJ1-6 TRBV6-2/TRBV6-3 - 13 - CASSSDSNSPLHF TGTGCCAGCAGTTCCGACAGTAATTCACCCCTCCACTTT
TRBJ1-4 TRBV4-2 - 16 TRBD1 CASSQDTQGADEKLFF TGTGCCAGCAGCCAAGATACGCAGGGGGCTGATGAAAAACTGTTTTTT
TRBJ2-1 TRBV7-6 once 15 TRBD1 CASSQRDRGNNEQFF TGTGCCAGCAGCCAACGGGACAGGGGAAATAATGAGCAGTTCTTC
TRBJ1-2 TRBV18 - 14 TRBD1 CASSPDQGDYGYTF TGTGCCAGCTCACCTGATCAGGGGGACTATGGCTACACCTTC
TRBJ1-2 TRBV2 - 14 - CASSELAVTYGYTF TGTGCCAGCAGTGAACTGGCAGTTACCTATGGCTACACCTTC